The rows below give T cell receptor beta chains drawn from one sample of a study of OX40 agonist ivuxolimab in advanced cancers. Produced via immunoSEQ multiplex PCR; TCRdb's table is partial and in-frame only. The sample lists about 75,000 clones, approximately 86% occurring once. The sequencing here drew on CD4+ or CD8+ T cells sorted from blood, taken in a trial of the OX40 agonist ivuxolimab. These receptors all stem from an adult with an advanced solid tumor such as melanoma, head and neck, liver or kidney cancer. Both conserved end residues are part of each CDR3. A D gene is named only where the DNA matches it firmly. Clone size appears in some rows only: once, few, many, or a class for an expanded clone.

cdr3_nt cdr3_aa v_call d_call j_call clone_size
TGTGCCAGCAGTTTAGCGGTGAAAGAGACCCAGTACTTC CASSLAVKETQYF TRBV27 . TRBJ2-5 .
TGTGCCAGTAGTATAATCCGACAGGTTTCTGGCTACACCTTC CASSIIRQVSGYTF TRBV19 . TRBJ1-2 .
TGTGCCAGCAGTCGAGCGGGAGGGCCCTTGTACGAGCAGTACTTC CASSRAGGPLYEQYF TRBV27 TRBD2 TRBJ2-7 .
TGTGCCAGCAGTTTCTCTAGGACAGCCTTCGAGCAGTACTTC CASSFSRTAFEQYF TRBV28 . TRBJ2-7 .
TGTGCCAGCAGTGAAGCGCTTCAGGGGCCCAGGGAGACCCAGTACTTC CASSEALQGPRETQYF TRBV2 . TRBJ2-5 .
TGTGCCAGCAGTGAATCCGGATTTACTAGCACAGATACGCAGTATTTT CASSESGFTSTDTQYF TRBV25-1 . TRBJ2-3 .
TGTGCCAGCTCACCTTGGACAGTTGCTAACTATGGCTACACCTTC CASSPWTVANYGYTF TRBV18 . TRBJ1-2 .
TGTGCCAGCAGCCAGGCTACAGGGGCCGGGGAGCTGTTTTTT CASSQATGAGELFF TRBV14 TRBD1 TRBJ2-2 few
TGTGCCAGCAGCTCCAGTACCACCGGGGAGCTGTTTTTT CASSSSTTGELFF TRBV9 . TRBJ2-2 .
TGTGCCAGCAGTCCGGACAGCTATGAAAAACTGTTTTTT CASSPDSYEKLFF TRBV28 . TRBJ1-4 .
TGTGCCAGCAGTGACCCGTGGGGGAGATTTAATGAAAAACTGTTTTTT CASSDPWGRFNEKLFF TRBV6-9 . TRBJ1-4 few
TGTGCCAGCAGTGGGACTAGCGGGAGTCTAAATGAGCAGTTCTTC CASSGTSGSLNEQFF TRBV27 TRBD2 TRBJ2-1 .
TGTGCCAGCAGCAGTTGGGCCACTGAAGCTTTCTTT CASSSWATEAFF TRBV11-1 . TRBJ1-1 .
TGTGCCAGCAGAAGTACAGGGGTACGTTCTGAGACCCAGTACTTC CASRSTGVRSETQYF TRBV6-1 TRBD1 TRBJ2-5 .
TGTGCCAGCAGACGGGACGGATCCACCGGGGAGCTGTTTTTT CASRRDGSTGELFF TRBV6-4 . TRBJ2-2 .
TGTGCCAGCAGCCCCGACAGGGTATATGGCTACACCTTC CASSPDRVYGYTF TRBV7-2 TRBD1 TRBJ1-2 .
TGTGCCAGCAGTCCCCCACTAGCGAACTCCTACGAGCAGTACTTC CASSPPLANSYEQYF TRBV28 TRBD2 TRBJ2-7 .
TGTGCCACCAGCAGCGGGGGAAGCTCCTACAATGAGCAGTTCTTC CATSSGGSSYNEQFF TRBV15 . TRBJ2-1 .
TGTGCCTGGAGTGAAGAGACCCAGTACTTC CAWSEETQYF TRBV30 . TRBJ2-5 few
TGTGCCAGCAGCATGCCCGGAGATACGCAGTATTTT CASSMPGDTQYF TRBV9 . TRBJ2-3 .
TGTGCCAGTAGTACTGGACAGGGGAACTACGAGCAGTACTTC CASSTGQGNYEQYF TRBV19 TRBD1 TRBJ2-7 .
TGTGCCAGCAGCCTGGGACAGCCCAATCAGCCCCAGCATTTT CASSLGQPNQPQHF TRBV6-1 TRBD1 TRBJ1-5 .
TGTGCCAGCAGTGACGGAACTGAAGCTTTCTTT CASSDGTEAFF TRBV6-1 . TRBJ1-1 few
TGTGCCAGCAGCTCCGGGGGAGGGGCCTCGAACACTGAAGCTTTCTTT CASSSGGGASNTEAFF TRBV11-3 . TRBJ1-1 .
TGTGCCAGCAGTGATGTAGGGCGGGGAGGGACCGGGGAGCTGTTTTTT CASSDVGRGGTGELFF TRBV2 TRBD2 TRBJ2-2 .
TGTGCCAGCAGCTTAGAGCCGGGACAGGGTGGAAACACCATATATTTT CASSLEPGQGGNTIYF TRBV13 TRBD1 TRBJ1-3 .
TGTGCCTGGAGTAACATTCGGAACGGGGAGCTGTTTTTT CAWSNIRNGELFF TRBV30 . TRBJ2-2 .
TGTGCCAGCAGCTTACGCAGGGTCCCAGAGACCCAGTACTTC CASSLRRVPETQYF TRBV7-2 . TRBJ2-5 .
TGTGCCAGCAGCTCCGGACCAGTCTCGCAAGAGACCCAGTACTTC CASSSGPVSQETQYF TRBV13 . TRBJ2-5 .
TGTGCCAGCTCTGGAGACAGGTGGCATCAGCCCCAGCATTTT CASSGDRWHQPQHF TRBV6-5 . TRBJ1-5 .
TGTGCCTGGATTTCCCAGTCGCGAGAGACCCAGTACTTC CAWISQSRETQYF TRBV30 . TRBJ2-5 .
TGTGCCAGCTCACCCGGACAGGGGAATGATGGCTACACCTTC CASSPGQGNDGYTF TRBV18 TRBD1 TRBJ1-2 .
TGTGCCAGCAGCGGGGGCTATGGCTACACCTTC CASSGGYGYTF TRBV6-4 . TRBJ1-2 .
TGCGCCAGCAGCCCTGAGGGCGGGGGGCTCACCGGGGAGCTGTTTTTT CASSPEGGGLTGELFF TRBV5-1 TRBD2 TRBJ2-2 .
TGTGCCAGCAGCTTACTAGCGGGACTTAGTAGTGAGCAGTTCTTC CASSLLAGLSSEQFF TRBV11-2 TRBD2 TRBJ2-1 few
TGCGCCAGCAGCTCTCCGTCTGGAAACACCATATATTTT CASSSPSGNTIYF TRBV5-1 . TRBJ1-3 .
TGTGCCAGCAGCTTCGACGACAGCTCCTACAATGAGCAGTTCTTC CASSFDDSSYNEQFF TRBV11-2 . TRBJ2-1 .
TGTGCCAGCAGGCAAGGGGGCCTCTCACCCCTCCACTTT CASRQGGLSPLHF TRBV6-1 TRBD1 TRBJ1-6 once
TGTGCCACCAGCAGGGGACAGGGGGACACAGATACGCAGTATTTT CATSRGQGDTDTQYF TRBV15 TRBD1 TRBJ2-3 once
TGCGCCAGCAGCCAAGAGAAGGGGGCGAACACCGGGGAGCTGTTTTTT CASSQEKGANTGELFF TRBV4-1 . TRBJ2-2 .